These 14 T cell receptor beta chains were all obtained from the same sample, sequenced in a study of response to subunit inactivated influenza vaccine. TCRdb reprocessed the RT-PCR reads via MiXCR and lists one record per CDR3 protein. The sample carries hundreds of thousands of distinct CDR3 sequences, roughly a fifth recorded once. The input for sequencing was PBMCs from blood, taken 21 months after vaccination. The receptors stem from a man aged 50 to 75 who received an inactivated influenza vaccine.

This clonotype was picked up a small number of times. The chain is built from TRBV20-1 and TRBJ2-5, with 11 bases fitting TRBD2. The CDR3 extends over 16 amino acids. V lost 1 base, J lost 5 bases, and 9 bases stayed unmatched. CDR1 and CDR2 (germline): DFQATT, SNEGSKA (reference sequence). CDR3 nucleotide sequence: TGCAGTGCTAGAGTTCTGGCTAGCGGGGGGCCGGAGACCCAGTACTTC. This codes for CSARVLASGGPETQYF.

Regarding this clonotype: Germline is not matched at one junction end, which may reflect a read error. The chain recombines TRBV5-6 with TRBJ1-1; D is possibly TRBD1 (5 bases). The CDR3 is made up of 14 amino acids. CDR1 and CDR2 (germline): SGHDT, YYEEEE. The CDR3 region is CAGSLGTLYTEAFF. The CDR3 coding sequence is TGTGCCGGCAGCTTGGGGACGCTCTACACTGAAGCTTTCTTT.

This clonotype occurred many times. J is TRBJ1-1 and V is TRBV18; D is uncertain. CDR1 is KGHSH and CDR2 is LQKENI in the germline V gene. This CDR3 is built from 12 residues. V was trimmed by 8 bases and J by 1 base, leaving 8 bases between them. The DNA of the CDR3 is TGTGCCAGCAGCCCCGGGAACACTGAAGCTTTCTTT. Translated, it gives CASSPGNTEAFF.

A few counts support this clonotype. The chain has TRBV20-1 and TRBJ1-1, with no clear D. The ends were cut back, 2 bases at V and 5 bases at J, with 12 bases in the middle. The CDR3 loop spans 13 amino acids. CDR1 is DFQATT and CDR2 is SNEGSKA in the germline V gene (reference sequence). DNA of the CDR3: TGCAGTGCTAGACGGGCGTTAGAAACTGAAGCTTTCTTT. Translating it yields CSARRALETEAFF.

The V and J genes are TRBV21-1 and TRBJ1-6. TRBV21-1 corresponds to a pseudogene. The CDR3 totals 20 residues. The CDR3 DNA reads as TGTGCCAGCAGCAAACCCACCGGGCAGCGGTCCTACTCTTATAATTCACCCCTCCACTTT. As protein: CASSKPTGQRSYSYNSPLHF.

The chain carries TRBV29-1 and TRBJ2-7; TRBD2 aligns across 9 bases. Germline values: CDR1 SQVTM, CDR2 ANQGSEA. V lost 5 bases and J lost 4; bases outside the gene matches: 6. This CDR3 comprises 13 residues. Here the CDR3 reads CSVSPSGKYEQYF. The CDR3 DNA reads as TGCAGCGTTTCTCCTAGCGGGAAATACGAGCAGTACTTC.

The CDR3 DNA is TGTGCCAGCAGTTTAAGGGGGCGGGAGGGCCGTAGGAATGAGCAGTTCTTC. Translating gives CASSLRGREGRRNEQFF. J is TRBJ2-1 and V is TRBV27, with 9 bases matching TRBD2. CDR3 length: 17 residues. J lost 7 bases, V lost 2 bases, and 12 bases had no gene match. CDR1 and CDR2 (germline): MNHEY, SMNVEV (reference sequence).

This clonotype occurred a few times. The J gene is TRBJ1-5, the V gene TRBV19; TRBD1 is a possible D gene (6 bases). The V end was cut by 1 base, the J end by 4 bases, with 14 bases between. Germline V gives CDR1 LNHDA, CDR2 SQIVND (reference sequence). This CDR3 has 16 amino acids. The CDR3 DNA is TGTGCCAGTAGTATAGTAGGGCGCAGGGGAAATCAGCCCCAGCATTTT. Its translation: CASSIVGRRGNQPQHF.

The table lists this clonotype with many counts. The chain has TRBV5-4 and TRBJ1-1, with D possibly being TRBD1 (5 bases). In germline, CDR1 is SGHNT, CDR2 YYREEE (reference sequence). The germline V and J ends were trimmed by 4 bases and 3 bases, with 16 bases remaining between them. This CDR3 has 15 residues. The chain's CDR3 is CASSHGPGRDTEAFF. CDR3 DNA sequence: TGTGCCAGCAGCCACGGGCCAGGGAGGGACACTGAAGCTTTCTTT.

Only one count was recorded for this clonotype. This sequence joins TRBV11-3 and TRBJ2-5; 8 nucleotides line up with TRBD2. V shed 4 bases and J 0 bases; nucleotides not matched to a gene: 1. CDR3 length equals 14 residues. The germline CDR1 and CDR2 sequences are SGHNT and YENEEA. CDR3 coding DNA: TGTGCCAGCAGCTCGGGACTAGACCAAGAGACCCAGTACTTC. It specifies CASSSGLDQETQYF.

The chain joins TRBV6-6 to TRBJ1-5; 7 bases agree with TRBD1. Germline loops: CDR1 MNHNY, CDR2 SVGAGI (reference sequence). The V and J ends lost 1 base and 2 bases, in that order; junction bases with no gene match: 14. The CDR3 loop spans 19 amino acids. For the CDR3, the DNA is TGTGCCAGCAGTTACTACAGGGGCCCGAGATCGGTTGGCAATCAGCCCCAGCATTTT. This translates into CASSYYRGPRSVGNQPQHF.

This clonotype was seen a few times. The chain combines TRBV20-1 with TRBJ2-5; D assignment may be TRBD1 or TRBD2 (5 bases each). The CDR3 has 13 amino acids. Germline-derived CDR1 and CDR2 are DFQATT and SNEGSKA (reference sequence). V was trimmed by 6 bases and J by 1 base, leaving 12 bases between them. The CDR3 loop reads CSAPGRIQETQYF. The CDR3 DNA follows: TGCAGTGCGCCGGGACGGATCCAAGAGACCCAGTACTTC.

A word on this clonotype: At one of its ends the junction is not consistent with the germline gene, which may arise from a read error. V is TRBV3-1 and J is TRBJ2-4, with 12 bases lining up with TRBD2. CDR3 length: 19 residues. Germline-derived CDR1 and CDR2 are LGHDT and YNNKEL (reference sequence). This CDR3 is CTSSQRPSGRVLDKNIQYF. The DNA for the CDR3 is TGTACCAGCAGCCAGAGACCTAGCGGGAGGGTGTTGGACAAAAACATTCAGTACTTC.

CDR3 nucleotide sequence: TGTGCCAGCAGTGGACGTTTAACCGGGACTAGCGGGAGAGTCAGAGATACGCAGTATTTT. Residues: CASSGRLTGTSGRVRDTQYF. The V gene is TRBV28, the J gene TRBJ2-3; 14 bases map to TRBD2. Germline CDR1 is MDHEN and CDR2 is SYDVKM. The CDR3 is 20 residues long. The trim removed 5 bases at V and 5 bases at J, leaving 18 bases unmatched.